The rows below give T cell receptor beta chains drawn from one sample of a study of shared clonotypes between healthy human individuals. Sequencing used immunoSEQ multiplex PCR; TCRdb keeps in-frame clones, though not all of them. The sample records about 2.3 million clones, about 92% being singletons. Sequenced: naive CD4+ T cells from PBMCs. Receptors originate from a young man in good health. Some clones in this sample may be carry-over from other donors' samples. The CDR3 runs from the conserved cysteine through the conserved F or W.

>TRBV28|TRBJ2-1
CASSSPGTEAGKQFF
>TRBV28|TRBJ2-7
CASSIQTGTPYEQYF
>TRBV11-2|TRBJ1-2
CASRSQKRTGTYGYTF
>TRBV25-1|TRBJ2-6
CASREAGSSGANVLTF
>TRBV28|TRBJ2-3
CASSSSELRRTDTQYF
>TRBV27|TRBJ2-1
CASSLGTSGAPSYNEQFF
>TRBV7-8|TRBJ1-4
CASSPRRATNEKLFF
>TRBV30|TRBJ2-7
CAWNTGTSVHYEQYF
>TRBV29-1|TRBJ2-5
CSVAGTSGRGQYF
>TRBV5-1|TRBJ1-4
CASSGWPRDSLNEKLFF
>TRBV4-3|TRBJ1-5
CASSQDWKGGEGNQPQHF
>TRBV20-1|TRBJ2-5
CSADTETQYF
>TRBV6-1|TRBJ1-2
CASTFDGLGYTF
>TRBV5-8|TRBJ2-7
CASSNLRGEQYF
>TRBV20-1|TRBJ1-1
CSAPIQPEAFF
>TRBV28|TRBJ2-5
CASSPHQETQYF
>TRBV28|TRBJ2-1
CASSPRGREHYEQFF
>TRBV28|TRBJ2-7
CASSSTAYEQYF
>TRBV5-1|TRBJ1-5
CASSLGTGRPQHF
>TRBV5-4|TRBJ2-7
CASSRTSGRYEQYF
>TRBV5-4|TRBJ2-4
CASSLTPSGGSIQYF
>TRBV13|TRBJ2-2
CASSLRGSPLTGELFF
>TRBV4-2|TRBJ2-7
CASSRDRDWPAREQYF
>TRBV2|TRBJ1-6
CASSVEQGGSPLHF